This T cell receptor (beta chain) derives from a study of beta chain features in type 1 diabetes. The V gene end was trimmed by 4 bases and the J gene end by 4 bases; junction bases not matched to a gene: 5. The CDR3 sequence is 14 residues long. Germline V gene data show CDR1 as SGHRS and CDR2 as YFSETQ. General study findings and limits: Shorter TCRB CDR3s, moderately but significantly so, were found in Type 1 diabetes patients in all four CD4+ subsets. Resolution of whether HLA type affects TCRB rearrangement was not achieved here.

The investigators reverse transcribed all of the isolated RNA, so they sequenced expressed TCRB transcripts. Method: immunoSEQ multiplex PCR; TCRdb's copy keeps in-frame clones and lacks some. The sample yields 630,000 or so clones, roughly 13% seen once. On this clone itself: Antigen specificity is unknown.

The chain links TRBV5-1 to TRBJ1-2; 9 nucleotides agree with TRBD1. Sequencing input: naive CD4+ T cells from blood. This receptor was taken from a young man with type 1 diabetes. The CDR3 protein is CASSVNRGPYGYTF. DNA for the CDR3: TGCGCCAGCAGCGTGAACAGGGGGCCCTATGGCTACACCTTC.